Listed here is a single T cell receptor (beta chain). Its antigen is still unknown. These data are taken from a study of T cells expressing NK-cell markers (dated by TCRdb to 2018 to 2020). The study in broad terms: Three sorted T-cell subsets (CD3+CD56+NKG2C+, CD3+CD56+NKG2C- and CD3+CD56-NKG2C+) from under 10 donors had their TCR beta-chain repertoires profiled. Illumina HiSeq 2000/2500, MiSeq or NextSeq was used to sequence libraries as 2 x 150 bp reads. Seven of the eight sequenced donors were HCMV-seropositive and one was HCMV-seronegative. The study sequenced eight donors, all healthy volunteers chosen at random: three men and five women. Study-wide findings and limitations: In roughly six donors, the dominant CD3+CD56+NKG2C+ clonotypes ranked among the top 10 CD8+ clonotypes, making up roughly 1.0-7.5% of CD8+ T cells. Those dominant clonotypes were again the most abundant among CD3+CD56-NKG2C+ cells in a handful of donors, at about 25-60.1%. Whether the expanded NKG2C-expressing T cell clones were specific for HCMV antigens remained unclear.

Sequencing took place on an Illumina HiSeq 2000. 5'RACE template switching, by which a universal primer site and unique molecular identifiers were added, was used to make TCR beta cDNA libraries. cDNA synthesis was primed from the TCR beta constant segment, followed by two successive PCR amplification steps. As for the original processing: MIGEC was used to demultiplex reads and group reads by UMI, and MiTCR was used to assemble and quantify clonotypes. To remove erroneous sequences, TCR cDNA sequences were retained only when supported by two or more reads. The tcR package was used for downstream repertoire analysis, and clonotypes were matched across fractions by CDR3 nucleotide sequence plus V segment. Antigen specificity was annotated against VDJdb with VDJmatch, allowing one amino acid substitution in CDR3. TCRdb reprocessed the reads and assigns one entry to each CDR3 protein sequence, leaving out DNA. V and J calls and clone size were set by TCRdb, not the authors. The sample's clone listing holds 20,000 to 25,000 distinct CDR3 sequences. The ten largest clones capture roughly 58% of the sample.

To determine HCMV serostatus, a commercial ELISA kit was used to detect HCMV-specific IgG in serum. Peripheral blood mononuclear cells were isolated from blood by Ficoll density gradient centrifugation. The CDR3 measures 15 amino acids from cysteine to phenylalanine. Only the protein is available. Per the germline V gene, MNHNS is the CDR1 and SASEGT is the CDR2. The rearrangement joined TRBV6-1 to TRBJ2-2; TCRdb returns TRBD2, unconfirmable since there is no DNA. What was sequenced was blood T cells: a sorted CD56 or NKG2C T cell subset, CD4+ or CD8+ T cells, or bulk PBMC T cells (not recorded which). The sequence was collected from a man aged 18-70 years in good health. The CDR3 here reads CASTLAGGDTGELFF.